This TCR beta chain was sequenced in a study of blood T cell repertoires in COVID-19. About the research overall: Sites across the United States, Italy and Spain contributed samples from acute and convalescent COVID-19. Sources were T cells, B-cell-depleted T cells, or PBMCs; the material itself was cDNA or gDNA.

The CDR3 contains 15 residues. Germline CDR1 reads SGHTA; CDR2 reads FQGNSA. V was clipped by 6 bases and J by 3 bases; unmatched bases: 7. In the study's own analysis: Estimated nucleated cell counts came from reference gene primer amplification. Profiled with immunoSEQ multiplex PCR; TCRdb holds only in-frame clones, not every one. That table supplies the V and J calls and clone size; D and trimming were determined from the DNA. This table holds approximately 200,000 clones, roughly four fifths found once. Sequencing was carried out using peripheral blood. The sequence was obtained from a woman in her forties or fifties with acute or convalescent COVID-19. The chain carries TRBV7-2 and TRBJ1-5, with 8 bases aligning to TRBD1. The chain's CDR3 is CASRGGTGVNQPQHF. The CDR3 bases are TGTGCCAGCAGGGGAGGGACAGGCGTCAATCAGCCCCAGCATTTT.